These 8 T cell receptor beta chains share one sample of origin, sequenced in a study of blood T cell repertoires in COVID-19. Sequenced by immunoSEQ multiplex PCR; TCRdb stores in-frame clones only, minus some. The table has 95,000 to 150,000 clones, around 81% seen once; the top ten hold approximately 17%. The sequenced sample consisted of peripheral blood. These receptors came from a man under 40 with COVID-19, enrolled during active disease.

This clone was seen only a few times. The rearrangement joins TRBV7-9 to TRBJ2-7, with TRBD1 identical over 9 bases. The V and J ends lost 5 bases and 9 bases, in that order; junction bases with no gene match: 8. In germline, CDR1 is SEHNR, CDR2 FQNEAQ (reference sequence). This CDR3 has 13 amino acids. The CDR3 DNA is TGTGCCAGCAGCACCCAGGGACAGGGACGGCAGTACTTC. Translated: CASSTQGQGRQYF.

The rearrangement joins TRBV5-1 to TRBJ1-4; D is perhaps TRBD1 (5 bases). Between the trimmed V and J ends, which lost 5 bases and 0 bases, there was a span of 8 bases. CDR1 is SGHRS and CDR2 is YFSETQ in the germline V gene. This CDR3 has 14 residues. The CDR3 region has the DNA TGCGCCAGCAGATCAGGGCCAACTAATGAAAAACTGTTTTTT. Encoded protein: CASRSGPTNEKLFF.

This chain's CDR3 is CASSFAASPLHF. The CDR3 nucleotides are TGTGCCAGCAGCTTCGCGGCTTCACCCCTCCACTTT. This chain connects TRBV12-3 or TRBV12-4 to TRBJ1-6; D not resolved. Trimming cost V 6 bases and J 9 bases, with 9 bases left between them. This CDR3 comprises 12 residues.

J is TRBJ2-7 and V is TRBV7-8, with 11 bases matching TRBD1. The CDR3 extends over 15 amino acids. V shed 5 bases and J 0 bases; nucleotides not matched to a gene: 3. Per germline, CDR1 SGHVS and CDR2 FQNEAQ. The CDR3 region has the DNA TGTGCCAGCAGCCGGGACAGGGGGACCTCCTACGAGCAGTACTTC. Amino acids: CASSRDRGTSYEQYF.

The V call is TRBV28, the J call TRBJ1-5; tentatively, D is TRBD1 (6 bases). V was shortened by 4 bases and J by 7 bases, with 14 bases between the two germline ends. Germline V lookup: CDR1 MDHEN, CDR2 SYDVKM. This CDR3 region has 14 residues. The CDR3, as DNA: TGTGCCAGCAGTTACCACAGGGATCGCCAGCCCCAGCATTTT. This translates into CASSYHRDRQPQHF.

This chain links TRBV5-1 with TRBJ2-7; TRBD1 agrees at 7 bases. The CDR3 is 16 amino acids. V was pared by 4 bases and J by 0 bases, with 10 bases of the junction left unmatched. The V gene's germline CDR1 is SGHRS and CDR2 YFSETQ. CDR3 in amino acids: CASSDHRTGASYEQYF. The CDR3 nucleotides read TGCGCCAGCAGCGACCATCGAACAGGGGCCTCCTACGAGCAGTACTTC.

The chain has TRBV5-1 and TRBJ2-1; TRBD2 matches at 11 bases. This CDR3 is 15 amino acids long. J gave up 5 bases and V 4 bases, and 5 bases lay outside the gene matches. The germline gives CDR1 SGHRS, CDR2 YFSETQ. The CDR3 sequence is CASSPSSGRHNEQFF. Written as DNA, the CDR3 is TGCGCCAGCAGCCCTTCTAGCGGGAGGCACAATGAGCAGTTCTTC.

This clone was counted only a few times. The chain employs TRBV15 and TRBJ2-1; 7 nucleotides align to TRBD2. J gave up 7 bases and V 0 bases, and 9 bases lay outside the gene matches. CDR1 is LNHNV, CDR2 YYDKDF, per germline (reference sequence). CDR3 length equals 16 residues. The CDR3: CATSRDVAGVINEQFF. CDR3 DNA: TGTGCCACCAGCAGAGACGTCGCGGGAGTGATAAATGAGCAGTTCTTC.